The 9 T cell receptor beta chains in this list originate from one sample, sequenced in a study of blood T cell repertoires in COVID-19. Measured with immunoSEQ multiplex PCR; TCRdb has only the in-frame clones, and not every one. The sample shows about 130,000 clones, around four fifths of them seen only once. What was sequenced was peripheral blood. Receptors were obtained from a man older than 75 with acute or convalescent COVID-19.

V and J are TRBV5-1 and TRBJ1-2; no firm D call. The germline V gene encodes CDR1 SGHRS and CDR2 YFSETQ. Between the trimmed V and J ends, which lost 0 bases and 8 bases, there was a span of 14 bases. This CDR3 is built from 14 residues. The CDR3, as DNA: TGCGCCAGCAGCTTGGCTCAGGACGGCGGGGGCTACACCTTC. Encoded protein: CASSLAQDGGGYTF. Supplemented by reference TRBV5-1 and TRBJ1-2, the full variable domain reads KAGVTQTPRYLIKTRGQQVTLSCSPISGHRSVSWYQQTPGQGLQFLFEYFSETQRNKGNFPGRFSGRQFSNSRSEMNVSTLELGDSALYLCASSLAQDGGGYTFGSGTRLTVV.

This clone was recorded a few times. This sequence joins TRBV9 and TRBJ2-3; 9 bases match TRBD2. The ends lost 4 bases at V and 2 bases at J; junction bases unmatched: 8. Germline V gene data show CDR1 as SGDLS and CDR2 as YYNGEE. The CDR3 runs 16 residues. This CDR3 reads CASSPEAGGYTDTQYF. CDR3 nucleotides: TGTGCCAGCAGCCCAGAGGCGGGGGGGTACACAGATACGCAGTATTTT.

The chain links TRBV6-6 to TRBJ2-1, with D perhaps TRBD2 (5 bases). The V end lost 0 bases, the J end lost 5 bases, and 14 bases lay between the germline ends. The CDR3 runs 16 residues. CDR1 is MNHNY and CDR2 is SVGAGI in the germline V gene (reference sequence). This CDR3 reads CASSYSGLSEDNEQFF. As DNA, the CDR3 is TGTGCCAGCAGTTACTCAGGGCTCTCGGAGGACAATGAGCAGTTCTTC.

The rearrangement links TRBV10-3 to TRBJ2-5, with 10 bases identical to TRBD2. V lost 6 bases, J lost 1 base, and 5 bases stayed unmatched. The CDR3 consists of 15 residues. Germline CDR1 and CDR2: ENHRY and SYGVKD. This CDR3 reads CAIRTSGFLQETQYF. The CDR3 DNA is TGTGCCATCAGGACTAGCGGGTTCCTCCAAGAGACCCAGTACTTC.

This chain connects TRBV27 to TRBJ1-5, with 10 bases fitting TRBD1. Trimming took 5 bases from V and 9 from J; bases not matched to a gene: 13. The CDR3 loop spans 16 amino acids. Germline V gene data show CDR1 as MNHEY and CDR2 as SMNVEV (reference sequence). CDR3 in DNA: TGTGCCAGCAGTGCCCTGGACAGGGGGGGGTCTACGCCCCAGCATTTT. Amino acids: CASSALDRGGSTPQHF.

The CDR3 DNA follows: TGTGCCAGCAGCTTAGATCTGCGCAGGGGGTATCAGCCCCAGCATTTT. Encoded protein: CASSLDLRRGYQPQHF. The genes are TRBV7-2 and TRBJ1-5, with 7 bases matching TRBD1. This CDR3 comprises 16 residues. V lost 1 base, J lost 5 bases, and 8 bases stayed unmatched. Germline V gives CDR1 SGHTA, CDR2 FQGNSA.

This chain links TRBV21-1 with TRBJ1-2; the tabulated D call, TRBD1, remains unverified against the DNA. TRBV21-1 is deemed a pseudogene. This CDR3 region has 17 residues. DNA of the CDR3: TGTGCCAGCAGCAAAGGGCGACAGGGGAAGTGGGGCTATGGCTACACCTTC. It codes for CASSKGRQGKWGYGYTF.

This rearrangement joins TRBV3-1 (or the pseudogene TRBV3-2) to TRBJ2-5, with 7 bases fitting TRBD1. The germline V gene has CDR1 LGHDT and CDR2 YNNKEL (reference sequence). V lost 6 bases and J lost 7; bases outside the gene matches: 11. This CDR3 has 14 amino acids. CDR3 protein: CASRPTGTLVTQYF. The CDR3 nucleotides are TGTGCCAGCAGACCGACAGGGACCCTGGTGACCCAGTACTTC.

This chain links TRBV30 with TRBJ2-7; TRBD2 matches 11 bases. With V trimmed by 3 bases and J by 1 base, 5 bases remained unmatched. This CDR3 spans 15 amino acids. In germline, CDR1 is GTSNPN, CDR2 SVGIG (reference sequence). CDR3 nucleotide sequence: TGTGCCTGGAGGTTAGCGGGGGGGAGGTCCTACGAGCAGTACTTC. Translation: CAWRLAGGRSYEQYF.